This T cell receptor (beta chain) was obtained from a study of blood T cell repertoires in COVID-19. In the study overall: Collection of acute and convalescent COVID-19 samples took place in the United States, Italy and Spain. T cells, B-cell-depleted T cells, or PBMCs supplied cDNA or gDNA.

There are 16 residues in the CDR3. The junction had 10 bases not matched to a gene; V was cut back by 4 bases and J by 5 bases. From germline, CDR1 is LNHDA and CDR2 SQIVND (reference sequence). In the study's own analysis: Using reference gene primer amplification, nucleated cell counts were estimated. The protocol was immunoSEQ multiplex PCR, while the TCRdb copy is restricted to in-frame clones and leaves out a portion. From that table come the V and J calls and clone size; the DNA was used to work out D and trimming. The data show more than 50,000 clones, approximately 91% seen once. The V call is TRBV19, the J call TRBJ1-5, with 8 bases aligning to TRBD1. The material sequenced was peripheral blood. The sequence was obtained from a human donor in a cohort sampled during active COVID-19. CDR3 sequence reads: CASSTLNRGSYQPQHF. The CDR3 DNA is TGTGCCAGTAGTACGTTAAACAGGGGGTCGTATCAGCCCCAGCATTTT.